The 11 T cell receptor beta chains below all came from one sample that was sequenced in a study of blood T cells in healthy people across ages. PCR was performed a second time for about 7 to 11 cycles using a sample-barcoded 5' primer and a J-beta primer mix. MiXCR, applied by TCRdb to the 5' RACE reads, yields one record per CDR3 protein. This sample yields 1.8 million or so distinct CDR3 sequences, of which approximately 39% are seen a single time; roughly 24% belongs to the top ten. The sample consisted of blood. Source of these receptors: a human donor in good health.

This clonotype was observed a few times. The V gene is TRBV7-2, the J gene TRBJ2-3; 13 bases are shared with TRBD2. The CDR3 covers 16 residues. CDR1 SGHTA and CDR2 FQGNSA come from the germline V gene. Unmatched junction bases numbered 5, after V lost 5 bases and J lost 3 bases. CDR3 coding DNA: TGTGCCAGCAGCCCGGGGACTAGCGGGGTTACAGATACGCAGTATTTT. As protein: CASSPGTSGVTDTQYF.

Here the CDR3 reads CASGVSATESNQPQHF. Here the CDR3 DNA reads TGTGCCAGCGGAGTATCCGCGACAGAGAGCAATCAGCCCCAGCATTTT. The chain recombines TRBV27 with TRBJ1-5, with a possible D match to TRBD1 (5 bases). Between the trimmed V and J ends, which lost 8 bases and 1 base, there was a span of 18 bases. The germline CDR1 and CDR2 sequences are MNHEY and SMNVEV (reference sequence). The CDR3 is made up of 16 amino acids.

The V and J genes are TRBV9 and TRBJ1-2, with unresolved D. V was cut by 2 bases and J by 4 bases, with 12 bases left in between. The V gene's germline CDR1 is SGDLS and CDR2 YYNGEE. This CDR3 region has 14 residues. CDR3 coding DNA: TGTGCCAGCAGCGTGACGGGGTTTTCCTATGGCTACACCTTC. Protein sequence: CASSVTGFSYGYTF.

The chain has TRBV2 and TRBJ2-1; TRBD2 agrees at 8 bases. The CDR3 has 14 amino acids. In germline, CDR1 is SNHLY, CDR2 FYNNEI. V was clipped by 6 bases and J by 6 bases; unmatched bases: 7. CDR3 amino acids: CASSVTGGFNEQFF. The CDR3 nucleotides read TGTGCCAGCAGCGTGACGGGGGGGTTCAATGAGCAGTTCTTC.

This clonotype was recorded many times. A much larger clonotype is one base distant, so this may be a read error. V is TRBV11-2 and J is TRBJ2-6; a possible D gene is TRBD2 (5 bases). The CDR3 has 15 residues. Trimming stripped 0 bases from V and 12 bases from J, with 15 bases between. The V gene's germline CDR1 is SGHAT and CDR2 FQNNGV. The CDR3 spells CASSLDREIRGVLTF. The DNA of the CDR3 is TGTGCCAGCAGCTTAGATCGCGAGATACGGGGCGTCCTGACTTTC.

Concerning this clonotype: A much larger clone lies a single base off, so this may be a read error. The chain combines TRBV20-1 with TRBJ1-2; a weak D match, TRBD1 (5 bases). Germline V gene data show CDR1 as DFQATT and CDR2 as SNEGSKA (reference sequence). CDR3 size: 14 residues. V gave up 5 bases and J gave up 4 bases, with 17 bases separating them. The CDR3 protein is CSAGSFGGFYGYTF. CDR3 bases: TGCAGTGCTGGATCTTTTGGGGGGTTCTATGGCTACACCTTC.

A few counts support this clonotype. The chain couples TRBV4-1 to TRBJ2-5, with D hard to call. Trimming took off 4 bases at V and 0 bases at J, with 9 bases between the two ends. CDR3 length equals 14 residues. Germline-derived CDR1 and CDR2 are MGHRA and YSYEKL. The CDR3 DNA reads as TGCGCCAGCAGCCCCCCGGACGACCAAGAGACCCAGTACTTC. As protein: CASSPPDDQETQYF.

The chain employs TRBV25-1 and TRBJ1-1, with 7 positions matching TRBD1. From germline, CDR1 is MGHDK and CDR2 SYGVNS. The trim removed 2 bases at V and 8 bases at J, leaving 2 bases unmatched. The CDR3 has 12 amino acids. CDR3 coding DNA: TGTGCCAGCAGTGAAGGGGACAGCGAAGCTTTCTTT. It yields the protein CASSEGDSEAFF.

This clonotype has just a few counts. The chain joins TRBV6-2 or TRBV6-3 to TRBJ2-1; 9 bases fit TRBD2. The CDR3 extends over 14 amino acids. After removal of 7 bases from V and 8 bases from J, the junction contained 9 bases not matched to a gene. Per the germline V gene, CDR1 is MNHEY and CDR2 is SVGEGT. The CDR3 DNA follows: TGTGCCAGCAACACCGCGGGGGGGATATATGAGCAGTTCTTC. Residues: CASNTAGGIYEQFF.

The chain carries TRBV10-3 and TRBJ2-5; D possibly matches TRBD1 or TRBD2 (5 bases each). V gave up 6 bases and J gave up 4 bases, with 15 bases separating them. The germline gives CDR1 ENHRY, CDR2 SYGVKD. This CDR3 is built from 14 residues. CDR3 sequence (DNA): TGTGCCATCAGGACCGGGACCCAGGGAGAGACCCAGTACTTC. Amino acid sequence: CAIRTGTQGETQYF.

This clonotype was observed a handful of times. CDR3 nucleotide sequence: TGTGCCAGCAGCGAAGTCTCGGTTACATCCCAGCATTTT. Residues: CASSEVSVTSQHF. The chain links TRBV6-6 to TRBJ1-5; D is ambiguous. Deletions cut 6 bases from V and 11 bases from J, with 17 bases between. Germline V lookup: CDR1 MNHNY, CDR2 SVGAGI (reference sequence). The CDR3 spans 13 residues.